This T cell receptor beta chain was profiled in a study of blood T cell repertoires in COVID-19. Under the authors' procedure: Amplification from reference gene primers served as the basis for estimated nucleated cell counts. The data were produced by immunoSEQ multiplex PCR, yet TCRdb's version contains in-frame clones alone and is incomplete. V and J calls and clone size are given by that table; D and trimming were obtained from the DNA. This table holds about 360,000 clones, around four fifths found once. Per germline, CDR1 SGHDT and CDR2 YYEEEE. Deletions cut 0 bases from V and 4 bases from J, with 8 bases between. This CDR3 contains 14 residues.

Source material: peripheral blood. The clonotype comes from a man aged 25 to 45 with active or convalescent COVID-19. The chain couples TRBV5-6 to TRBJ1-5; D not certain. This CDR3 is CASSLGAGNQPQHF. The CDR3 DNA follows: TGTGCCAGCAGCTTGGGGGCAGGAAATCAGCCCCAGCATTTT. Full variable domain (outside the CDR3, taken from reference TRBV5-6 and TRBJ1-5): DAGVTQSPTHLIKTRGQQVTLRCSPKSGHDTVSWYQQALGQGPQFIFQYYEEEERQRGNFPDRFSGHQFPNYSSELNVNALLLGDSALYLCASSLGAGNQPQHFGDGTRLSIL.